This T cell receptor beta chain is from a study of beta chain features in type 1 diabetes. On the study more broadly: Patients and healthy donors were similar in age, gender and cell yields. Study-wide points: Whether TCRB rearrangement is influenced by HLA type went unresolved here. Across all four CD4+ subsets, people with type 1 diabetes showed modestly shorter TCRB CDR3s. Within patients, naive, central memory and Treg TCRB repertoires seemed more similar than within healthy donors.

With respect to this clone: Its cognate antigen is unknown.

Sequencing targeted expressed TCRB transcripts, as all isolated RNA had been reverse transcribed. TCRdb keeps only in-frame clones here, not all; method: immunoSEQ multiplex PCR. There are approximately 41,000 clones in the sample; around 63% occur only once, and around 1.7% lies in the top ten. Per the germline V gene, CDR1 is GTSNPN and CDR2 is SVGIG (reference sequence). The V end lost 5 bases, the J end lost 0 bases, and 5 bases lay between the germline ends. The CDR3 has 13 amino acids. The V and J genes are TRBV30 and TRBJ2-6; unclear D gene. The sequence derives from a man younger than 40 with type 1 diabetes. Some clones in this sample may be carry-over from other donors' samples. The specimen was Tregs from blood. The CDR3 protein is CAWVLSGANVLTF. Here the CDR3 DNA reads TGTGCCTGGGTACTCTCTGGGGCCAACGTCCTGACTTTC.